This is a list of T cell receptor beta chains from one sample in a study of T-cell memory formation after mild COVID-19. TCRdb reprocessed the 5' RACE reads via MiXCR and lists one record per CDR3 protein. The table lists 250,000 to 400,000 distinct CDR3 sequences, approximately 14% of them singletons, with around 20% in the top ten. Sequences were obtained from PBMCs or a T cell subset sorted from them (not recorded which). These receptors were taken from a man between 18 and 35 years old who had mild COVID-19 (a few samples of this study predate the infection). Cell type and time point are not known. CDR3s include the opening cysteine and the closing phenylalanine or tryptophan. Each record gives: CDR3 DNA, CDR3 protein, clone size, V gene, J gene, D gene, CDR3 length. D genes are given only for firm matches. Where a row states a size, it is once, few, many or the class of an expanded clone; other rows omit it.

CDR3nt: TGTGCCAGCAGCTTAGGCGGGACTCTTGGAAACACCATATATTTT; CDR3aa: CASSLGGTLGNTIYF; abundance: -; v_gene: TRBV7-6; j_gene: TRBJ1-3; d_gene: -; len: 15
CDR3nt: TGTGCCTGGGCTACGGGACAAGCAAACACCTTC; CDR3aa: CAWATGQANTF; abundance: -; v_gene: TRBV30; j_gene: TRBJ1-2; d_gene: -; len: 11
CDR3nt: TGTGCCAGCAGCCGCAAACAGGGGGCCCAGCATTTT; CDR3aa: CASSRKQGAQHF; abundance: few; v_gene: TRBV6-6; j_gene: TRBJ1-5; d_gene: TRBD1; len: 12
CDR3nt: TGTGCCAGCAGCTTGGGGGGGACAGGACGGAATGAGCAGTTCTTC; CDR3aa: CASSLGGTGRNEQFF; abundance: many; v_gene: TRBV7-2; j_gene: TRBJ2-1; d_gene: -; len: 15
CDR3nt: TGTGCCATCAGGCCCCTCGGAGATACGCAGTATTTT; CDR3aa: CAIRPLGDTQYF; abundance: few; v_gene: TRBV10-3; j_gene: TRBJ2-3; d_gene: -; len: 12
CDR3nt: TGCAGTGCTACGAGCCGGACAGAGACGTCCTACGAGCAGTACTTC; CDR3aa: CSATSRTETSYEQYF; abundance: -; v_gene: TRBV20-1; j_gene: TRBJ2-7; d_gene: -; len: 15
CDR3nt: TGTGCCAGCAGTTACTCGGGCAGGAACTATGGCTACACCTTC; CDR3aa: CASSYSGRNYGYTF; abundance: few; v_gene: TRBV6-5; j_gene: TRBJ1-2; d_gene: -; len: 14
CDR3nt: TGTGCCAGTAGTGTTCAAGGGATAACTGAAGCTTTCTTT; CDR3aa: CASSVQGITEAFF; abundance: many; v_gene: TRBV19; j_gene: TRBJ1-1; d_gene: -; len: 13
CDR3nt: TGTGCCAGCAGTTACTCAGGGGCTGGAAACACTGAAGCTTTCTTT; CDR3aa: CASSYSGAGNTEAFF; abundance: -; v_gene: TRBV6-6; j_gene: TRBJ1-1; d_gene: -; len: 15
CDR3nt: TGCAGTGCTAGCCCGGGGACAGCCTCTGGAAACACCATATATTTT; CDR3aa: CSASPGTASGNTIYF; abundance: -; v_gene: TRBV20-1; j_gene: TRBJ1-3; d_gene: TRBD1; len: 15
CDR3nt: TGTGCCAGCACCGTGGACAGGGAGGACTATGGCTACACCTTC; CDR3aa: CASTVDREDYGYTF; abundance: -; v_gene: TRBV28; j_gene: TRBJ1-2; d_gene: TRBD1; len: 14
CDR3nt: TGTGCCAGCAGCTTTGGACTAGCGGGAGTTACGCAGTATTTT; CDR3aa: CASSFGLAGVTQYF; abundance: few; v_gene: TRBV7-2; j_gene: TRBJ2-3; d_gene: TRBD2; len: 14
CDR3nt: TGTGCCAGCAGTGCACAGGGGGAGAACTACAATGAGCAGTTCTTC; CDR3aa: CASSAQGENYNEQFF; abundance: few; v_gene: TRBV6-4; j_gene: TRBJ2-1; d_gene: TRBD1; len: 15
CDR3nt: TGTGCCAGCAGCGGACATGAAAGGCGGGGGGGCCGAGGGGAGGAGACCCAGTACTTC; CDR3aa: CASSGHERRGGRGEETQYF; abundance: -; v_gene: TRBV12-3/TRBV12-4; j_gene: TRBJ2-5; d_gene: TRBD2; len: 19
CDR3nt: TGTGCCAGCAGCCGTTGGACTACCTCCTACAATGAGCAGTTCTTC; CDR3aa: CASSRWTTSYNEQFF; abundance: few; v_gene: TRBV7-2; j_gene: TRBJ2-1; d_gene: -; len: 15
CDR3nt: TGTGCCATCAGTGATTCGGACAGGGGGCTTTACGAGCAGTACTTC; CDR3aa: CAISDSDRGLYEQYF; abundance: few; v_gene: TRBV10-3; j_gene: TRBJ2-7; d_gene: TRBD1; len: 15
CDR3nt: TGCGCCAGCAGCCCCGGGACTAGCAACGTCAATGAGCAGTTCTTC; CDR3aa: CASSPGTSNVNEQFF; abundance: few; v_gene: TRBV5-1; j_gene: TRBJ2-1; d_gene: TRBD2; len: 15
CDR3nt: TGTGCCAGCGACAACTTAGCGGGCATCGGGGAGCAGTTCTTC; CDR3aa: CASDNLAGIGEQFF; abundance: -; v_gene: TRBV7-2; j_gene: TRBJ2-1; d_gene: TRBD2; len: 14
CDR3nt: TGTGCCAGCAGCCAAGAGGGGCCAGGGAATCAGCCCCAGCATTTT; CDR3aa: CASSQEGPGNQPQHF; abundance: few; v_gene: TRBV4-2; j_gene: TRBJ1-5; d_gene: -; len: 15
CDR3nt: TGTGCCAGCAGCTTACCGGGGATCGACTATGGCTACACCTTC; CDR3aa: CASSLPGIDYGYTF; abundance: -; v_gene: TRBV7-9; j_gene: TRBJ1-2; d_gene: -; len: 14
CDR3nt: TGTGCCAGCAGCCAAAATAGGGACGGCTACGAGCAGTACTTC; CDR3aa: CASSQNRDGYEQYF; abundance: -; v_gene: TRBV3-1; j_gene: TRBJ2-7; d_gene: -; len: 14
CDR3nt: TGTGCCAGCAGCCAAGGACCCGGTGGGACAGGGGATGAAAAACTGTTTTTT; CDR3aa: CASSQGPGGTGDEKLFF; abundance: many; v_gene: TRBV3-1; j_gene: TRBJ1-4; d_gene: TRBD1; len: 17
CDR3nt: TGTGCCAGCAGCCGCGGGACAGGAAGCTCTGGGGCCAACGTCCTGACTTTC; CDR3aa: CASSRGTGSSGANVLTF; abundance: once; v_gene: TRBV6-5; j_gene: TRBJ2-6; d_gene: TRBD1; len: 17
CDR3nt: TGTGCCAGCAGTGATCAGGGACTAGTCGGGACCCAGTACTTC; CDR3aa: CASSDQGLVGTQYF; abundance: -; v_gene: TRBV25-1; j_gene: TRBJ2-5; d_gene: TRBD2; len: 14
CDR3nt: TGTGCCAGCAGTTTGGCTGCGACGTACCAAGAGACCCAGTACTTC; CDR3aa: CASSLAATYQETQYF; abundance: many; v_gene: TRBV6-5; j_gene: TRBJ2-5; d_gene: -; len: 15
CDR3nt: TGTGCCATCAGACCGCAGGGGTCCCCCGGGGAGCTGTTTTTT; CDR3aa: CAIRPQGSPGELFF; abundance: -; v_gene: TRBV10-3; j_gene: TRBJ2-2; d_gene: -; len: 14
CDR3nt: TGTGCCATCAGTGCAGATCCCGGGACAGGGTATGGCTACACCTTC; CDR3aa: CAISADPGTGYGYTF; abundance: -; v_gene: TRBV10-3; j_gene: TRBJ1-2; d_gene: TRBD1; len: 15
CDR3nt: TGCGCCAGCACCGTCGGGGGGATCATCAACACCGGGGAGCTGTTTTTT; CDR3aa: CASTVGGIINTGELFF; abundance: -; v_gene: TRBV4-1; j_gene: TRBJ2-2; d_gene: TRBD2; len: 16
CDR3nt: TGTGCCAGCAGCTCCTGGCGGGGGGCCTCCTACGAGCAGTACTTC; CDR3aa: CASSSWRGASYEQYF; abundance: many; v_gene: TRBV3-1; j_gene: TRBJ2-7; d_gene: TRBD2; len: 15
CDR3nt: TGTGCCAGCTCACCTGTATGGGGAGCTAATGAAAAACTGTTTTTT; CDR3aa: CASSPVWGANEKLFF; abundance: few; v_gene: TRBV18; j_gene: TRBJ1-4; d_gene: -; len: 15
CDR3nt: TGTGCCAGCAGCTTTGGACAGTTAAGCAATCAGCCCCAGCATTTT; CDR3aa: CASSFGQLSNQPQHF; abundance: -; v_gene: TRBV3-1; j_gene: TRBJ1-5; d_gene: -; len: 15
CDR3nt: TGTGCCAGCTGCTGTGGGTCCTACAATGAGCAGTTCTTC; CDR3aa: CASCCGSYNEQFF; abundance: few; v_gene: TRBV27; j_gene: TRBJ2-1; d_gene: -; len: 13
CDR3nt: TGTGCCAGCAGTGTAACAGGGGCGGGTGGCACTGAAGCTTTCTTT; CDR3aa: CASSVTGAGGTEAFF; abundance: few; v_gene: TRBV6-5; j_gene: TRBJ1-1; d_gene: TRBD1; len: 15
CDR3nt: TGTGCCAGCAGCTTGGACAGGTCGGGCATGAACACTGAAGCTTTCTTT; CDR3aa: CASSLDRSGMNTEAFF; abundance: -; v_gene: TRBV5-5; j_gene: TRBJ1-1; d_gene: -; len: 16
CDR3nt: TGTGCCAGCAGTTTATCTAGCGGGGCCCACACAGATACGCAGTATTTT; CDR3aa: CASSLSSGAHTDTQYF; abundance: -; v_gene: TRBV28; j_gene: TRBJ2-3; d_gene: TRBD2; len: 16
CDR3nt: TGTGCCAGCAGCTTAGCCCTAGCGTCCGAGGGGGAGCAGTTCTTC; CDR3aa: CASSLALASEGEQFF; abundance: -; v_gene: TRBV7-8; j_gene: TRBJ2-1; d_gene: -; len: 15
CDR3nt: TGCGCCAGCAGTGAGACTAGCGGGGGGCGCCTAGATGAGCAGTTCTTC; CDR3aa: CASSETSGGRLDEQFF; abundance: few; v_gene: TRBV10-1; j_gene: TRBJ2-1; d_gene: TRBD2; len: 16
CDR3nt: TGTGCCAGCGGGGGGCAAAACTCCGGGGAGCTGTTTTTT; CDR3aa: CASGGQNSGELFF; abundance: many; v_gene: TRBV7-6; j_gene: TRBJ2-2; d_gene: -; len: 13
CDR3nt: TGTGCCAGCAGCTTAGTGGGGGGGATGAACACTGAAGCTTTCTTT; CDR3aa: CASSLVGGMNTEAFF; abundance: -; v_gene: TRBV7-2; j_gene: TRBJ1-1; d_gene: -; len: 15